These 21 T cell receptor beta chains share one sample of origin, sequenced in a study of graft-versus-host responses after intestinal transplantation. Processing was applied to graft tissue in order to liberate intraepithelial and lamina propria lymphocytes. Using immunoSEQ multiplex PCR, the repertoire was profiled, and TCRdb retains in-frame clones only, with some absent. The sample records 60,000 to 65,000 clones, approximately 91% being singletons. The source was ileum tissue, collected less than 400 days after transplant. The source of these receptors is a human patient who received an intestinal transplant, so some T cells may come from the graft donor.

The rearrangement uses TRBV9 and TRBJ2-7; the match to TRBD1 covers 7 bases. There are 15 residues in the CDR3. Per the germline V gene, CDR1 is SGDLS and CDR2 is YYNGEE. V shed 4 bases and J 0 bases; nucleotides not matched to a gene: 7. CDR3 protein: CASSQGTEGSYEQYF. The CDR3 nucleotides are TGTGCCAGCAGCCAAGGGACAGAGGGCTCCTACGAGCAGTACTTC.

J is TRBJ2-5 and V is TRBV5-1; D remains ambiguous. Germline-derived CDR1 and CDR2 are SGHRS and YFSETQ. Trimming removed 1 base from V and 5 bases from J, with 12 bases in between. The CDR3 is 14 residues long. CDR3 residues: CASSLRRTGETQYF. The CDR3 region has the DNA TGCGCCAGCAGCTTGCGCAGGACGGGTGAGACCCAGTACTTC.

To note about this clone: Other nucleotide sequences in the sample specify the same CDR3. V and J are TRBV9 and TRBJ1-1, with D possibly TRBD1 on 5 matching bases. Trimming cost V 5 bases and J 2 bases, with 10 bases left between them. Germline loops: CDR1 SGDLS, CDR2 YYNGEE. The length of the CDR3 is 13 residues. DNA for the CDR3: TGTGCCAGCAGTGTTCAGGGTAACACTGAAGCTTTCTTT. Translating it yields CASSVQGNTEAFF.

Only a few counts were recorded for this clone. The V gene is TRBV28, the J gene TRBJ2-7; no clear D. This CDR3 contains 12 residues. Trimming shortened V by 1 base and J by 2 bases, and 3 bases separated the two germline ends. Per the germline V gene, CDR1 is MDHEN and CDR2 is SYDVKM. CDR3 nucleotides: TGTGCCAGCAGTTTATCCGCCTACGAGCAGTACTTC. Protein product: CASSLSAYEQYF. The full variable domain, with the rest looked up from reference TRBV28 and TRBJ2-7, is DVKVTQSSRYLVKRTGEKVFLECVQDMDHENMFWYRQDPGLGLRLIYFSYDVKMKEKGDIPEGYSVSREKKERFSLILESASTNQTSMYLCASSLSAYEQYFGPGTRLTVT.

As DNA, the CDR3 is TGTGCCAGCAGCTTCGGGGGAAGCACAGATACGCAGTATTTT. Translating gives CASSFGGSTDTQYF. The rearrangement links TRBV7-9 to TRBJ2-3; TRBD2 might be the D (6 bases). This CDR3 comprises 14 residues. CDR1 SEHNR and CDR2 FQNEAQ come from the germline V gene (reference sequence). V was trimmed by 3 bases and J by 0 bases, leaving 7 bases between them.

The V call is TRBV29-1, the J call TRBJ2-2; tentatively, D is TRBD2 (5 bases). The germline gives CDR1 SQVTM, CDR2 ANQGSEA. Trimming stripped 2 bases from V and 8 bases from J, with 21 bases between. CDR3 length: 16 residues. The CDR3 is CSVESPASPLGGELFF. Written as DNA, the CDR3 is TGCAGCGTTGAATCCCCGGCTAGCCCTTTGGGAGGGGAGCTGTTTTTT.

The rearrangement uses TRBV7-2 and TRBJ1-6; no clear D gene. V shed 6 bases and J shed 3 bases, with 12 bases lying between them. The CDR3 contains 15 residues. Looked up from germline, CDR1 is SGHTA and CDR2 is FQGNSA. The chain's CDR3 is CASSYRAYYNSPLHF. Here the CDR3 DNA reads TGTGCCAGCAGTTATCGGGCCTACTATAATTCACCCCTCCACTTT.

The gene calls are TRBV29-1 and TRBJ1-2, with D possibly being TRBD1 (5 bases). V gave up 6 bases and J gave up 3 bases, with 17 bases separating them. This CDR3 has 14 residues. Germline lookup yields CDR1 SQVTM and CDR2 ANQGSEA. The CDR3 coding sequence is TGCAGCGTCCTGCCCGGGACGACGGACTATGGCTACACCTTC. This codes for CSVLPGTTDYGYTF.

The chain links TRBV15 to TRBJ2-1; weak D call: TRBD1 (5 bases). Germline values: CDR1 LNHNV, CDR2 YYDKDF (reference sequence). Trimming removed 6 bases from V and 7 bases from J, with 16 bases in between. The CDR3 extends over 14 amino acids. The CDR3 loop is CATRTGGAQNEQFF. The CDR3 nucleotides read TGTGCCACCAGAACAGGTGGGGCACAGAATGAGCAGTTCTTC.

This rearrangement joins TRBV28 to TRBJ2-3; 13 positions match TRBD2. The CDR3 totals 16 residues. Germline loops: CDR1 MDHEN, CDR2 SYDVKM. V shed 3 bases and J 7 bases; nucleotides not matched to a gene: 7. The CDR3 here is CASSFFGLAGENTQYF. CDR3 DNA: TGTGCCAGCAGTTTTTTCGGACTAGCGGGAGAGAATACGCAGTATTTT.

This chain joins TRBV9 and TRBJ1-1; 7 bases map to TRBD1. J gave up 5 bases and V 0 bases, and 4 bases lay outside the gene matches. The germline gives CDR1 SGDLS, CDR2 YYNGEE. This CDR3 contains 14 residues. CDR3 in amino acids: CASSVDRGDTEAFF. The CDR3 DNA sequence: TGTGCCAGCAGCGTAGACAGGGGCGATACTGAAGCTTTCTTT.

The J gene is TRBJ2-1, the V gene TRBV5-6, with a weak D call TRBD2 (6 bases). Germline V lookup: CDR1 SGHDT, CDR2 YYEEEE. V lost 4 bases to trimming and J lost 5 bases, with 10 bases between them. This CDR3 region has 13 residues. The chain's CDR3 is CASSELANNEQFF. The DNA of the CDR3 is TGTGCCAGCAGCGAACTAGCCAACAATGAGCAGTTCTTC.

This chain uses TRBV4-1 with TRBJ2-7; D may be TRBD2 (5 bases). V lost 1 base, J lost 5 bases, and 9 bases lay in between. The V gene's germline CDR1 is MGHRA and CDR2 YSYEKL. The CDR3 loop spans 13 amino acids. DNA for the CDR3: TGCGCCAGCAGCCAAGTCTCGGGGAACGAGCAGTACTTC. It is translated as CASSQVSGNEQYF.

The CDR3 is CASSYRQRETQYF. CDR3 coding DNA: TGTGCCAGCAGTTATAGACAGCGAGAGACCCAGTACTTC. This sequence joins TRBV6-6 and TRBJ2-5; the D gene is possibly TRBD1 (5 bases). V was clipped by 3 bases and J by 4 bases, with 9 bases between them. The germline CDR1 and CDR2 sequences are MNHNY and SVGAGI (reference sequence). The CDR3 is made up of 13 amino acids.

J is TRBJ2-7 and V is TRBV2, with D tentatively TRBD1 or TRBD2 (6 bases each). This CDR3 has 12 amino acids. Germline CDR1 SNHLY, CDR2 FYNNEI. V was cut by 8 bases and J by 7 bases, with 15 bases left in between. CDR3: CASPLGGREQYF. In DNA form, the CDR3 reads TGTGCCAGCCCCCTAGGGGGGAGGGAGCAGTACTTC. Complete variable domain (other parts from reference TRBV2 and TRBJ2-7): EPEVTQTPSHQVTQMGQEVILRCVPISNHLYFYWYRQILGQKVEFLVSFYNNEISEKSEIFDDQFSVERPDGSNFTLKIRSTKLEDSAMYFCASPLGGREQYFGPGTRLTVT.

The chain joins TRBV5-4 to TRBJ1-1, with TRBD1 matching over 7 bases. Looked up from germline, CDR1 is SGHNT and CDR2 is YYREEE (reference sequence). Unmatched junction bases numbered 8, after V lost 3 bases and J lost 3 bases. The CDR3 covers 15 residues. CDR3 in DNA: TGTGCCAGCAGCTCACGACAGGGAAGGGACACTGAAGCTTTCTTT. Encoded protein: CASSSRQGRDTEAFF.

The chain recombines TRBV14 with TRBJ1-2; 9 bases agree with TRBD1. The V segment lost 5 bases and the J segment 8 bases; nucleotides outside the gene matches: 6. Germline assignment: CDR1 SGHDN and CDR2 FVKESK. The length of the CDR3 is 13 residues. The DNA for the CDR3 is TGTGCCAGCAGCGCCCGACAGGGGGGGGGCTACACCTTC. Translated: CASSARQGGGYTF.

This sequence joins TRBV7-4 and TRBJ1-1; D ambiguous. Looked up from germline, CDR1 is SGHVT and CDR2 is SQSDAQ. This CDR3 is built from 16 residues. Trimming took 5 bases from V and 0 from J, leaving 16 bases between them. The CDR3 loop is CASSPGEGSMNTEAFF. CDR3 DNA: TGTGCCAGCAGCCCCGGGGAGGGCTCTATGAACACTGAAGCTTTCTTT.

The rearrangement links TRBV7-2 to TRBJ1-1; maybe TRBD1 (5 bases). CDR1 is SGHTA and CDR2 is FQGNSA in the germline V gene. V was trimmed by 5 bases and J by 1 base, leaving 11 bases between them. This CDR3 comprises 14 residues. CDR3 sequence: CASSLTTGNTEAFF. CDR3 in DNA: TGTGCCAGCAGCCTCACAACAGGGAACACTGAAGCTTTCTTT.

The chain recombines TRBV29-1 with TRBJ1-3; perhaps TRBD1 as D (6 bases). Germline-derived CDR1 and CDR2 are SQVTM and ANQGSEA. Deletions cut 4 bases from V and 4 bases from J, with 11 bases between. CDR3 length: 13 amino acids. The CDR3 DNA reads as TGCAGCGTTGTTCCCGGGACAGGAAACACCATATATTTT. Its translation is CSVVPGTGNTIYF.

The V and J genes are TRBV6-1 and TRBJ2-7; 12 bases align to TRBD2. This CDR3 spans 15 amino acids. Germline V gene lookup returns CDR1 MNHNS and CDR2 SASEGT. V trimming: 5 bases; J trimming: 4 bases; junction bases outside the gene matches: 6. CDR3 in DNA: TGTGCCAGCAGTAGACTAGCGGGAGATGGTTACGAGCAGTACTTC. It encodes CASSRLAGDGYEQYF.